Listed here are 26 T cell receptor beta chains from one sample, sequenced in a study of graft-versus-host responses after intestinal transplantation. Clones were read by immunoSEQ multiplex PCR, and TCRdb kept only the in-frame ones, dropping some. The sample holds approximately 38,000 clones, roughly four fifths seen once. The material was PBMCs, obtained roughly 1,000 days after transplant. These receptors were taken from a human patient who received an intestinal transplant, so some T cells may come from the graft donor.

The V call is TRBV6-1, the J call TRBJ1-2; 9 nucleotides line up with TRBD1. J gave up 7 bases and V 3 bases, and 6 bases lay outside the gene matches. CDR1 and CDR2 (germline): MNHNS, SASEGT. This CDR3 has 14 amino acids. In nucleotides, the CDR3 is TGTGCCAGCAGTGAGGCCGGGACAGGGTCTGGCTACACCTTC. Amino acids: CASSEAGTGSGYTF.

This clone rates as medium-sized (0.01 to 0.1%). The chain joins TRBV29-1 to TRBJ2-7; 10 bases agree with TRBD1. V was pared by 4 bases and J by 3 bases, with 0 bases of the junction left unmatched. CDR1 is SQVTM, CDR2 ANQGSEA, per germline. This CDR3 contains 12 residues. The CDR3 DNA follows: TGCAGCGTTGGGACAGGGGGCTACGAGCAGTACTTC. Translated: CSVGTGGYEQYF.

This rearrangement joins TRBV7-2 to TRBJ1-5, with unresolved D. Trimming cost V 1 base and J 6 bases, with 7 bases left between them. There are 13 residues in the CDR3. CDR1 and CDR2 (germline): SGHTA, FQGNSA. The CDR3 DNA sequence: TGTGCCAGCAGCTTAGTCAGTCTTCAGCCCCAGCATTTT. This sequence encodes CASSLVSLQPQHF.

The CDR3 protein is CASSPPTGGNEQFF. CDR3 in DNA: TGTGCCAGCTCACCACCCACTGGGGGCAATGAGCAGTTCTTC. This sequence joins TRBV18 and TRBJ2-1; the D call may be TRBD1 or TRBD2 (5 bases each). The V gene's germline CDR1 is KGHSH and CDR2 LQKENI. This CDR3 spans 14 amino acids. The V end lost 0 bases, the J end lost 6 bases, and 9 bases lay between the germline ends. The complete variable domain, with remaining parts taken from reference TRBV18 and TRBJ2-1, reads NAGVMQNPRHLVRRRGQEARLRCSPMKGHSHVYWYRQLPEEGLKFMVYLQKENIIDESGMPKERFSAEFPKEGPSILRIQQVVRGDSAAYFCASSPPTGGNEQFFGPGTRLTVL.

J is TRBJ2-1 and V is TRBV7-2; 14 bases map to TRBD2. The germline CDR1 and CDR2 sequences are SGHTA and FQGNSA. The CDR3 loop spans 15 amino acids. The junction had 5 bases not matched to a gene; V was cut back by 4 bases and J by 9 bases. CDR3 loop: CASSSWGLAGAEQFF. In nucleotides, the CDR3 is TGTGCCAGCAGCTCCTGGGGACTAGCGGGGGCTGAGCAGTTCTTC.

This sequence joins TRBV6-1 and TRBJ2-2, with D perhaps TRBD1 (5 bases). Trimming left V 2 bases short and J 1 base short, with 8 bases between. The CDR3 has 15 residues. CDR1 and CDR2 from the germline V gene are MNHNS and SASEGT. CDR3 DNA: TGTGCCAGCAGTGAATATACAGGGAACACCGGGGAGCTGTTTTTT. Translation: CASSEYTGNTGELFF.

The count of this clone is one. The rearrangement links TRBV27 to TRBJ2-7, with 7 bases lining up with TRBD1. The CDR3 runs 13 residues. The germline CDR1 and CDR2 sequences are MNHEY and SMNVEV (reference sequence). V lost 6 bases, J lost 2 bases, and 4 bases stayed unmatched. In DNA, the CDR3 is TGTGCCAGCAGCCCGGGACAGACCTACGAGCAGTACTTC. It is translated as CASSPGQTYEQYF.

This clone was observed once. The rearrangement links TRBV4-1 to TRBJ2-7; D is perhaps TRBD1 or TRBD2 (5 bases each). CDR3 length: 13 residues. The V end was cut by 4 bases, the J end by 2 bases, with 9 bases between. Germline V gives CDR1 MGHRA, CDR2 YSYEKL. CDR3 bases: TGCGCCAGCAGCCCGGGGCGGGCCTACGAGCAGTACTTC. Translation gives CASSPGRAYEQYF.

The chain recombines TRBV11-3 with TRBJ2-1; D remains ambiguous. The CDR3 covers 13 residues. Trimming shortened V by 0 bases and J by 5 bases, and 5 bases separated the two germline ends. Germline V gives CDR1 SGHNT, CDR2 YENEEA. CDR3 loop: CASSLDVDNEQFF. As DNA, the CDR3 is TGTGCCAGCAGCTTAGATGTGGACAATGAGCAGTTCTTC.

This clone was recorded once. V is TRBV6-1 and J is TRBJ1-5; TRBD1 is a possible D gene (5 bases). Germline V gene data show CDR1 as MNHNS and CDR2 as SASEGT. The length of the CDR3 is 13 residues. V was pared by 5 bases and J by 7 bases, with 12 bases between. CDR3: CASSPEWGQPQHF. For the CDR3, the DNA is TGTGCCAGCAGTCCCGAGTGGGGCCAGCCCCAGCATTTT.

J is TRBJ2-1 and V is TRBV21-1; the table's D call TRBD2 went unverified against the DNA. TRBV21-1 is marked as a pseudogene. The CDR3 is 19 residues long. CDR3 DNA sequence: TGTGCCAGCAGCAAAAAGGCTAGCGGGGCCTTCCCCTCCTACAATGAGCAGTTCTTC. Translation gives CASSKKASGAFPSYNEQFF.

The rearrangement joins TRBV20-1 to TRBJ1-2; D might be TRBD1 (5 bases). Germline CDR1 is DFQATT and CDR2 is SNEGSKA (reference sequence). CDR3 length equals 11 residues. The V end was cut by 6 bases, the J end by 5 bases, with 10 bases between. The CDR3 sequence is CSAAGIYGYTF. The CDR3 nucleotides are TGCAGTGCCGCAGGGATATATGGCTACACCTTC.

J is TRBJ2-2 and V is TRBV19; D gene ambiguous. The CDR3 totals 12 residues. CDR1 and CDR2 (germline): LNHDA, SQIVND (reference sequence). V was pared by 10 bases and J by 8 bases, with 14 bases between. DNA of the CDR3: TGTGCCACCCACGAACTGGGAGGGGAGCTGTTTTTT. Amino acids: CATHELGGELFF.

The gene calls are TRBV18 and TRBJ2-5; no firm D call. The germline gives CDR1 KGHSH, CDR2 LQKENI. The CDR3 covers 15 residues. V was pared by 2 bases and J by 1 base, with 11 bases between. The CDR3 spells CASSPVVGSQETQYF. The CDR3 nucleotides are TGTGCCAGCTCACCAGTCGTTGGCAGCCAAGAGACCCAGTACTTC.

The genes are TRBV9 and TRBJ1-4; D gene ambiguous. The germline V gene encodes CDR1 SGDLS and CDR2 YYNGEE. Trimming shortened V by 0 bases and J by 6 bases, and 9 bases separated the two germline ends. The CDR3 extends over 14 amino acids. In DNA form, the CDR3 reads TGTGCCAGCAGCGTAGGGGCCATTGATGAAAAACTGTTTTTT. It specifies CASSVGAIDEKLFF.

The V and J genes are TRBV6-5 and TRBJ1-4; TRBD1 is a possible D gene (5 bases). Trimming removed 5 bases from V and 5 bases from J, with 9 bases in between. This CDR3 has 13 residues. CDR1 and CDR2 (germline): MNHEY, SVGAGI. The CDR3: CASSKQENEKLFF. The CDR3 nucleotides are TGTGCCAGCAGTAAACAGGAGAATGAAAAACTGTTTTTT.

CDR3 residues: CASSAGRRPEAFF. DNA for the CDR3: TGTGCCAGCAGTGCCGGAAGGAGGCCTGAAGCTTTCTTT. V gene TRBV28 combines with J gene TRBJ1-1; D is ambiguous. V dropped 5 bases and J dropped 6 bases, with 13 bases sitting between them. Looked up from germline, CDR1 is MDHEN and CDR2 is SYDVKM. CDR3 length: 13 residues.

The chain carries TRBV7-9 and TRBJ1-5; D gene uncertain. Germline assignment: CDR1 SEHNR and CDR2 FQNEAQ (reference sequence). The germline V and J ends were trimmed by 3 bases and 4 bases, with 4 bases remaining between them. The CDR3 runs 12 residues. CDR3 protein: CASSLGNQPQHF. CDR3 coding DNA: TGTGCCAGCAGCTTGGGTAATCAGCCCCAGCATTTT.

V gene TRBV4-2 combines with J gene TRBJ2-1; TRBD1 agrees at 10 bases. There are 17 residues in the CDR3. Germline-derived CDR1 and CDR2 are LGHNA and YNFKEQ. V lost 0 bases, J lost 7 bases, and 9 bases stayed unmatched. CDR3 residues: CASSQEAWDRGRNEQFF. DNA for the CDR3: TGTGCCAGCAGCCAAGAAGCTTGGGACAGGGGTAGGAATGAGCAGTTCTTC.

The V call is TRBV7-8, the J call TRBJ1-6, with D unresolved. This CDR3 has 15 amino acids. Per germline, CDR1 SGHVS and CDR2 FQNEAQ. V was pared by 0 bases and J by 5 bases, with 8 bases between. The CDR3 loop is CASSLALVNNSPLHF. CDR3 coding DNA: TGTGCCAGCAGCTTAGCGTTGGTCAATAATTCACCCCTCCACTTT.

The chain carries TRBV29-1 and TRBJ2-2; 12 bases are a match to TRBD2. Unmatched junction bases numbered 6, after V lost 4 bases and J lost 6 bases. The CDR3 covers 15 residues. Germline-derived CDR1 and CDR2 are SQVTM and ANQGSEA. CDR3 sequence: CSVALRLAGAGELFF. CDR3 sequence (DNA): TGCAGCGTTGCCCTTCGACTAGCGGGAGCCGGGGAGCTGTTTTTT.

The chain recombines TRBV6-1 with TRBJ2-3; D gene unclear. Germline assignment: CDR1 MNHNS and CDR2 SASEGT. The V gene lost 0 bases and the J gene lost 7 bases, with 5 bases spanning the gap. CDR3 length equals 12 residues. The CDR3 DNA is TGTGCCAGCAGTGAAGCGGGGTATACGCAGTATTTT. Translating it yields CASSEAGYTQYF.

This chain uses TRBV30 with TRBJ1-3, with a weak D call TRBD1 (6 bases). The CDR3 loop spans 15 amino acids. CDR1 GTSNPN and CDR2 SVGIG come from the germline V gene (reference sequence). Trimming took off 4 bases at V and 2 bases at J, with 15 bases between the two ends. As DNA, the CDR3 is TGTGCCTGGATGCTACGGGGGGGCACTGGAAACACCATATATTTT. Residues: CAWMLRGGTGNTIYF.

The CDR3 coding sequence is TGCGCCAGCAGCCAAGGCCAGACCCAGTACTTC. It specifies CASSQGQTQYF. This chain connects TRBV4-1 to TRBJ2-5; D is unclear. V was cut by 1 base and J by 6 bases, with 3 bases left in between. This CDR3 region has 11 residues. The V gene's germline CDR1 is MGHRA and CDR2 YSYEKL.

The chain employs TRBV4-1 and TRBJ1-3; D unresolved. Germline V gene sequence: CDR1 MGHRA, CDR2 YSYEKL. Trimming left V 4 bases short and J 3 bases short, with 10 bases between. This CDR3 comprises 14 residues. CDR3 nucleotide sequence: TGCGCCAGCAGCCCCTCTTGGGGTGGAAACACCATATATTTT. Amino acids: CASSPSWGGNTIYF.

The rearrangement uses TRBV7-9 and TRBJ2-1; TRBD2 aligns across 9 bases. The CDR3 runs to 15 residues. V lost 6 bases and J lost 7; bases outside the gene matches: 10. CDR1 and CDR2 (germline): SEHNR, FQNEAQ (reference sequence). The CDR3 DNA reads as TGTGCCAGCAGGGGATTAGCGGGAGCTATGAATGAGCAGTTCTTC. Translation gives CASRGLAGAMNEQFF.